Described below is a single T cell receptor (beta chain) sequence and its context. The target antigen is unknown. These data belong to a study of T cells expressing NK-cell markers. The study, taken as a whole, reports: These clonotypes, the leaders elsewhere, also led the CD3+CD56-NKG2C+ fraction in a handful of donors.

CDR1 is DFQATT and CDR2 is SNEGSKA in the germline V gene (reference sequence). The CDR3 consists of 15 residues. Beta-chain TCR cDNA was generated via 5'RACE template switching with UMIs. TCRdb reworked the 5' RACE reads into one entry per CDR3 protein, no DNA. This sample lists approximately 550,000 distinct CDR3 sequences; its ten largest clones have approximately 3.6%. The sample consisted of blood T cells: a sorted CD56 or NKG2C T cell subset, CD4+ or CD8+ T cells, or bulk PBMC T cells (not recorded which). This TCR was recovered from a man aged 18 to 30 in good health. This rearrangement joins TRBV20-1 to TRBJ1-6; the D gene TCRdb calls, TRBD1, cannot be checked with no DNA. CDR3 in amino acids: CSAPRTGIGNSPLHF.